One sample yielded the 2 T cell receptor beta chains listed below, sequenced in a study of low-dose radiotherapy and immunotherapy resistance in tumors. Indicated time point: before trial treatment. Gene-specific TRAV and TRBV primers were used for first-strand cDNA, covering alpha and beta chains. PCR amplification of the TCRs was performed with Phusion for 20 to 25 PCR cycles, and it relied on a constant-region primer together with a V-primer adapter. TCRdb reprocessed the reads with MiXCR, giving one entry per CDR3 protein. The data show some 85,000 distinct CDR3 sequences, under 20% seen once. This sample comprised PBMCs, obtained before treatment. All receptors derive from a male donor with prostate cancer.

This clonotype was found many times. The chain combines TRBV30 with TRBJ2-5; unclear D gene. The V and J ends lost 0 bases and 2 bases respectively, with 7 bases between them. Germline CDR1 GTSNPN, CDR2 SVGIG (reference sequence). This CDR3 is built from 13 residues. In nucleotides, the CDR3 is TGTGCCTGGAGTGTAGGGCTACAAGAGACCCAGTACTTC. It codes for CAWSVGLQETQYF. Drawing the rest from reference TRBV30 and TRBJ2-5, the complete variable domain is SQTIHQWPATLVQPVGSPLSLECTVEGTSNPNLYWYRQAAGRGLQLLFYSVGIGQISSEVPQNLSASRPQDRQFILSSKKLLLSDSGFYLCAWSVGLQETQYFGPGTRLLVL.

This clonotype has ten or more counts. The V call is TRBV20-1, the J call TRBJ2-1, with 9 positions matching TRBD2. V was clipped by 1 base and J by 4 bases; unmatched bases: 11. Germline V gives CDR1 DFQATT, CDR2 SNEGSKA (reference sequence). CDR3 length: 17 amino acids. This CDR3 reads CSARVPLSGRVYNEQFF. CDR3 nucleotide sequence: TGCAGTGCTAGAGTCCCCCTTAGCGGGAGAGTATACAATGAGCAGTTCTTC.